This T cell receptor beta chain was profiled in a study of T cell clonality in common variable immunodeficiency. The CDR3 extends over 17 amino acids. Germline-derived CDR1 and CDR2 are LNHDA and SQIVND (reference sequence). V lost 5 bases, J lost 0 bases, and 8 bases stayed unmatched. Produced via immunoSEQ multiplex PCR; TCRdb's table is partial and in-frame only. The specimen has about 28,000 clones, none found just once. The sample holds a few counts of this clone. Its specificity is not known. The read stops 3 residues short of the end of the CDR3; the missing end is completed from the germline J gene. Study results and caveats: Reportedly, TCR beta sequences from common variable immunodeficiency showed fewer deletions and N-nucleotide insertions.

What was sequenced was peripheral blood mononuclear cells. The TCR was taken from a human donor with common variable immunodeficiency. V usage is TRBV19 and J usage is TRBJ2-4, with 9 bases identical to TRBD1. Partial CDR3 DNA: TGTGCCAGTAGTCCTCGGGACAGGGCCTTAGCCAAAAACATT. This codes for CASSPRDRALAKNI. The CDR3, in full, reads CASSPRDRALAKNIQYF.